The source of this T cell receptor beta chain is a study of human T cells and chemical hapten exposure. Individual cDNA molecules in this library carried unique molecular identifiers. In the study's own analysis: Samples had a median of roughly 100,000 TCRs, ranging roughly 23,224 to 690,600. Via MiXCR, TCRdb re-called the RACE reads, giving one row per CDR3 protein. TCRdb's processing, not the authors', yielded these V and J calls. The sample has about 120,000 distinct CDR3 sequences, approximately 14% seen once. V lost 3 bases and J 5 bases, leaving 17 bases between the germline ends. The CDR3 consists of 15 residues. CDR1 is MDHEN, CDR2 SYDVKM, per germline. This clonotype was seen many times. No antigen is known for it. Findings and limits, study-wide: Alopecia in all donors means immunity may differ from healthy individuals. Patch test score tracked positively with PT1 expanded TCR counts.

Time point: patch test 1, 2 weeks after DPC sensitization. Described treatment: therapeutic diphenylcyclopropenone sensitization with weekly scalp DPC. V gene TRBV28 combines with J gene TRBJ2-7; D is unresolved. This TCR was sampled from a man between 18 and 35 years old with alopecia areata. Some clones in this sample may be carry-over from other donors' samples. Sequencing used whole blood, obtained in connection with sensitization to the hapten diphenylcyclopropenone (DPC). CDR3 bases: TGTGCCAGCAGTTTCCCCCCGAGTACGAACCACGAGCAGTACTTC. This gives the protein CASSFPPSTNHEQYF.